This is a list of T cell receptor beta chains from one sample in a study of CD8 T cells in ankylosing spondylitis. Each CDR3 protein gets one entry after TCRdb re-called the 5' RACE reads with MiXCR. The data hold over 700,000 distinct CDR3 sequences, with around 20% observed a single time. The sample taken for sequencing was blood, either unsorted or a sorted T cell fraction (not recorded which). These receptors were taken from a male donor with ankylosing spondylitis. Each CDR3 is given with its conserved first and last residue. D genes are given only for firm matches. Expanded clones are given a class, and other clones once, few, many or no size at all.

d_gene,v_gene,abundance,len,j_gene,CDR3aa,CDR3nt
TRBD2,TRBV6-1,.,16,TRBJ2-5,CASSDGLAGPQETQYF,TGTGCCAGCAGTGACGGACTAGCGGGCCCCCAAGAGACCCAGTACTTC
TRBD1,TRBV5-1,few,14,TRBJ1-3,CASSLLQGANTIYF,TGCGCCAGCAGCTTGTTACAGGGGGCGAACACCATATATTTT
TRBD2,TRBV4-2,.,16,TRBJ2-2,CASSGDRGGAAGELFF,TGTGCCAGCAGCGGAGATCGCGGGGGGGCGGCCGGGGAGCTGTTTTTT
TRBD2,TRBV27,.,18,TRBJ2-3,CASSLSRWASGGTDTQYF,TGTGCCAGCAGTTTATCCCGATGGGCTAGCGGGGGTACAGATACGCAGTATTTT
TRBD1,TRBV20-1,.,14,TRBJ2-2,CSAKGGAGTGELFF,TGCAGTGCTAAAGGGGGCGCGGGCACCGGGGAGCTGTTTTTT
.,TRBV5-1,.,13,TRBJ2-2,CASSLVPTGELFF,TGCGCCAGCAGCTTGGTTCCCACCGGGGAGCTGTTTTTT
TRBD1,TRBV12-3/TRBV12-4,few,16,TRBJ1-3,CASSPWTGKVGNTIYF,TGTGCCAGCAGCCCTTGGACAGGGAAGGTTGGAAACACCATATATTTT
.,TRBV2,few,14,TRBJ1-5,CASRWDNPKISPHF,TGTGCCAGCAGATGGGACAACCCTAAAATCAGCCCACATTTT
TRBD1,TRBV5-1,.,14,TRBJ2-7,CASSSLDRDYEQYF,TGCGCCAGCAGCTCCTTGGACAGGGACTACGAGCAGTACTTC
.,TRBV14,few,13,TRBJ2-1,CASSQEGAVKQFF,TGTGCCAGCAGCCAAGAAGGGGCCGTTAAGCAGTTCTTC
.,TRBV28,.,15,TRBJ2-3,CASSSWGSDGDTQYF,TGTGCCAGCAGTTCCTGGGGTAGCGATGGAGATACGCAGTATTTT
.,TRBV11-3,.,14,TRBJ2-1,CASSLDQGVDEQFF,TGTGCCAGCAGCTTAGATCAGGGTGTGGATGAGCAGTTCTTC
TRBD2,TRBV12-3/TRBV12-4,few,15,TRBJ2-7,CASSTGLAGANEQYF,TGTGCCAGCAGTACGGGACTAGCGGGAGCCAACGAGCAGTACTTC
.,TRBV9,.,15,TRBJ2-5,CASSVGVDDQETQYF,TGTGCCAGCAGCGTAGGGGTGGACGACCAAGAGACCCAGTACTTC
.,TRBV4-3,many,13,TRBJ2-7,CASSRGLSYEQYF,TGCGCCAGCAGCAGAGGGTTGAGCTACGAGCAGTACTTC
TRBD2,TRBV2,few,14,TRBJ2-5,CATTGLAGPETQYF,TGTGCCACGACGGGACTAGCGGGACCAGAGACCCAGTACTTC
TRBD2,TRBV12-3/TRBV12-4,few,16,TRBJ2-3,CASSLVAGVFTDTQYF,TGTGCCAGCAGTTTAGTGGCGGGGGTTTTCACAGATACGCAGTATTTT
.,TRBV5-1,.,15,TRBJ2-7,CASSPEGNRAYEQYF,TGCGCCAGCAGCCCGGAGGGTAACCGGGCCTACGAGCAGTACTTC
TRBD1,TRBV7-9,.,16,TRBJ1-2,CASSFSGQGFGYGYTF,TGTGCCAGCAGCTTCTCTGGACAGGGCTTCGGCTATGGCTACACCTTC
.,TRBV5-1,few,13,TRBJ1-5,CASSLEGQQPQHF,TGCGCCAGCAGCCTGGAGGGGCAACAGCCCCAGCATTTT
TRBD1,TRBV5-1,.,17,TRBJ1-6,CASSLGETGGYRSPLHF,TGCGCCAGCAGCTTGGGGGAAACAGGGGGCTATCGTTCACCCCTCCACTTT
.,TRBV30,few,14,TRBJ1-2,CAWALTGGPYGYTF,TGTGCCTGGGCGCTAACTGGGGGTCCCTATGGCTACACCTTC
TRBD1,TRBV25-1,few,11,TRBJ1-1,CASSQGQGAFF,TGTGCCAGCAGTCAAGGACAGGGAGCTTTCTTT
.,TRBV28,.,15,TRBJ1-1,CASSFRGVRSTEAFF,TGTGCCAGCAGTTTTAGAGGGGTAAGGAGCACTGAAGCTTTCTTT
TRBD1,TRBV10-3,many,13,TRBJ2-7,CAISGTGGYEQYF,TGTGCCATCAGTGGGACAGGGGGCTACGAGCAGTACTTC
.,TRBV15,few,14,TRBJ1-5,CATRGGGFNQPQHF,TGTGCCACCAGGGGTGGGGGCTTCAATCAGCCCCAGCATTTT
TRBD2,TRBV12-3/TRBV12-4,.,12,TRBJ2-3,CATGLVVDTQYF,TGTGCCACGGGACTAGTGGTAGATACGCAGTATTTT
.,TRBV29-1,once,13,TRBJ1-1,CSVHPWGNSEAFF,TGCAGCGTCCACCCTTGGGGGAACTCTGAAGCTTTCTTT
.,TRBV9,.,16,TRBJ2-7,CARCNDRADCSYEQYF,TGTGCCAGGTGTAACGACCGAGCGGATTGCTCCTACGAGCAGTACTTC
.,TRBV12-3/TRBV12-4,.,15,TRBJ2-1,CASNEGGALNNEQFF,TGTGCCAGCAACGAAGGTGGGGCCCTAAACAATGAGCAGTTCTTC
.,TRBV7-9,.,13,TRBJ1-1,CASTTGPDTEAFF,TGTGCCAGCACGACGGGACCTGACACTGAAGCTTTCTTT